This T cell receptor (beta chain) is drawn from a study of blood T cell repertoires in COVID-19. Across the study: Acute and convalescent COVID-19 samples came from the United States, Italy and Spain.

The ends were cut back, 2 bases at V and 0 bases at J, with 17 bases in the middle. Germline V gene sequence: CDR1 LNHDA, CDR2 SQIVND (reference sequence). This CDR3 region has 18 residues. Generated by immunoSEQ multiplex PCR, the TCRdb table keeps only in-frame clones and is missing some. Of around 190,000 clones listed, roughly three quarters were seen once; the top ten hold 17%. Assignments of participants to cohorts depended upon their own reported clinical history. Sequencing was carried out using PBMCs or T cells enriched from blood (not recorded which). The origin of this receptor is a woman aged 50 to 60 with acute COVID-19. The chain recombines TRBV19 with TRBJ1-5; D gene uncertain. CDR3 amino acids: CASSIQWAAAYSNQPQHF. CDR3 DNA sequence: TGTGCCAGTAGTATACAGTGGGCAGCTGCATATAGCAATCAGCCCCAGCATTTT.